Shown below are 9 T cell receptor beta chains from a single sample sequenced in a study of STAT5B mutations in CD4+ large granular lymphocyte leukemia. The method was immunoSEQ multiplex PCR; TCRdb's version includes in-frame clones alone and lacks a portion of them. The table lists over 45,000 clones, approximately 70% of them singletons. Sequencing was done on a sample of CD4+ T cells from blood buffy coats. Receptor source: a human donor in good health.

This clone has more than one count but fewer than ten. The V call is TRBV2, the J call TRBJ1-5; 10 bases agree with TRBD1. The CDR3 contains 15 residues. With 2 bases clipped from V and 6 bases from J, the junction kept 4 bases outside the gene matches. Germline V gene sequence: CDR1 SNHLY, CDR2 FYNNEI. As DNA, the CDR3 is TGTGCCAGCAGTGAAACAGGACAGGGGGGTCAGCCCCAGCATTTT. Residues: CASSETGQGGQPQHF. Full variable domain (missing parts from reference TRBV2 and TRBJ1-5): EPEVTQTPSHQVTQMGQEVILRCVPISNHLYFYWYRQILGQKVEFLVSFYNNEISEKSEIFDDQFSVERPDGSNFTLKIRSTKLEDSAMYFCASSETGQGGQPQHFGDGTRLSIL.

This clone appeared a single time. The chain uses TRBV27 and TRBJ2-3; 10 positions agree with TRBD1. V dropped 6 bases and J dropped 3; count of bases not matched to a gene: 3. The germline gives CDR1 MNHEY, CDR2 SMNVEV (reference sequence). This CDR3 is built from 14 residues. The CDR3 nucleotides read TGTGCCAGCAGCTGGGACAGGGGAACAGATACGCAGTATTTT. Translated: CASSWDRGTDTQYF.

This clone occurred once. This chain uses TRBV7-9 with TRBJ2-5; perhaps TRBD1 as D (6 bases). Trimming shortened V by 6 bases and J by 2 bases, and 10 bases separated the two germline ends. Looked up from germline, CDR1 is SEHNR and CDR2 is FQNEAQ (reference sequence). The CDR3 contains 13 residues. CDR3 in DNA: TGTGCCAGCAGTTCTGGACAGCAAGAGACCCAGTACTTC. Its translation is CASSSGQQETQYF.

V is TRBV5-4 and J is TRBJ2-1; 10 bases match TRBD2. This CDR3 region has 15 residues. Trimming took 3 bases from V and 4 from J; bases not matched to a gene: 4. Germline V gene data show CDR1 as SGHNT and CDR2 as YYREEE (reference sequence). CDR3 in amino acids: CASSSSGGPYNEQFF. The CDR3 region has the DNA TGTGCCAGCAGCTCTAGCGGGGGCCCGTACAATGAGCAGTTCTTC. Filled out from reference TRBV5-4 and TRBJ2-1, the complete variable domain reads ETGVTQSPTHLIKTRGQQVTLRCSSQSGHNTVSWYQQALGQGPQFIFQYYREEENGRGNFPPRFSGLQFPNYSSELNVNALELDDSALYLCASSSSGGPYNEQFFGPGTRLTVL.

In DNA form, the CDR3 reads TGTGCCAGTAGTATAGTTGCGGACTCCCGGCGGCAGTTCTTC. Its translation is CASSIVADSRRQFF. V is TRBV19 and J is TRBJ2-1; weak D call: TRBD2 (5 bases). Deletions cut 1 base from V and 12 bases from J, with 16 bases between. CDR3 length: 14 residues. Germline CDR1 reads LNHDA; CDR2 reads SQIVND (reference sequence).

The V gene is TRBV10-3, the J gene TRBJ1-2; D possibly corresponds to TRBD1 (5 bases). The germline gives CDR1 ENHRY, CDR2 SYGVKD. V shed 4 bases and J shed 6 bases, with 12 bases lying between them. CDR3 size: 13 residues. The chain's CDR3 is CAISVGREDGYTF. The CDR3 DNA reads as TGTGCCATCAGTGTGGGCAGGGAGGATGGCTACACCTTC.

The CDR3 reads CASSQGDRPNNEKLFF. The CDR3 nucleotides read TGCGCCAGCAGCCAGGGTGACAGGCCGAACAATGAAAAACTGTTTTTT. J is TRBJ1-4 and V is TRBV4-1; possible D gene TRBD1, 6 bases. This CDR3 contains 16 residues. Looked up from germline, CDR1 is MGHRA and CDR2 is YSYEKL. With 3 bases removed from V and 5 bases from J, the gap between germline ends came to 16 bases.

The V gene is TRBV5-6, the J gene TRBJ1-6, with 9 bases fitting TRBD1. Germline V lookup: CDR1 SGHDT, CDR2 YYEEEE. Unmatched junction bases numbered 4, after V lost 0 bases and J lost 9 bases. There are 15 residues in the CDR3. CDR3 bases: TGTGCCAGCAGCTTGGGGGACAGGGCACCTTCACCCCTCCACTTT. This sequence encodes CASSLGDRAPSPLHF.

The chain combines TRBV18 with TRBJ1-4; no reliable D call. Germline-derived CDR1 and CDR2 are KGHSH and LQKENI. CDR3 size: 13 residues. V was pared by 0 bases and J by 11 bases, with 10 bases between. CDR3 DNA sequence: TGTGCCAGCTCACCACCGAACCGAGGCAAACTGTTTTTT. As protein: CASSPPNRGKLFF.